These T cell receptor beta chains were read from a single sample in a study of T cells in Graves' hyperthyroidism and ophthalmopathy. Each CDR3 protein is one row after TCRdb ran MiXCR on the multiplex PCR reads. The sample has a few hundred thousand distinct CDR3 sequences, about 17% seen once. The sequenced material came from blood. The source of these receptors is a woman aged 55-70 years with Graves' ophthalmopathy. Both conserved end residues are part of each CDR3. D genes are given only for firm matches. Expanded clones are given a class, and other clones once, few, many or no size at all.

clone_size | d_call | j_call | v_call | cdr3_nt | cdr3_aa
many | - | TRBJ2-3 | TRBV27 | TGTGCCAGCAGAGTTTATAACGCAGATACGCAGTATTTT | CASRVYNADTQYF
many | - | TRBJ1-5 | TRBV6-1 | TGTGCCAGCAGTGAACGTCGGGGGCTTCAGCCCCAGCATTTT | CASSERRGLQPQHF
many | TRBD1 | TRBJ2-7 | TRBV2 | TGTGCCAGCAGTGTGACAGGGAGCGGATACTACGAGCAGTACTTC | CASSVTGSGYYEQYF
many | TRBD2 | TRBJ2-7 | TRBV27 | TGTGCCAGCAGTTCCGGGACTAGCGGTGCCTACGAGCAGTACTTC | CASSSGTSGAYEQYF
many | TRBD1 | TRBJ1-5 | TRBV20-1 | TGCAGTGCTACTCGGACAGGGTATCAGCCCCAGCATTTT | CSATRTGYQPQHF
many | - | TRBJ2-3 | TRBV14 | TGTGCCAGCAGCGTACAGGGAGCAGATACGCAGTATTTT | CASSVQGADTQYF
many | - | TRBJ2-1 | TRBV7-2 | TGTGCCAGCAGCATTACGTCAGTTCCAGGGTTCAATGAGCAGTTCTTC | CASSITSVPGFNEQFF
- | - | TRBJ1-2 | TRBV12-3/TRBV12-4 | TGTGCCAGCAGTACGGGCCCCCTGGGGGGCTACACCTTC | CASSTGPLGGYTF
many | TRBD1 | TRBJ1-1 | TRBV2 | TGTGCCAGCAGTACAGGGGTGGGCACTGAAGCTTTCTTT | CASSTGVGTEAFF
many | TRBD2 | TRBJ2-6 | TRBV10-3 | TGTGCCATCAGAGGCGGGAGGGCCAGTTCTGGGGCCAACGTCCTGACTTTC | CAIRGGRASSGANVLTF
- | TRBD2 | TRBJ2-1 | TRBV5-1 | TGCGCCAGCATGCCGACTAGCGGCTACAATGAGCAGTTCTTC | CASMPTSGYNEQFF
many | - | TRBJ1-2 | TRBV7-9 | TGTGCCAGCAACCTTTGGGGCTATGGCTACACCTTC | CASNLWGYGYTF
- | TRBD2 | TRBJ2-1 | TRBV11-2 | TGTGCCAGCAGGCCGTCCGGGACTAGCGTCTACAATGAGCAGTTCTTC | CASRPSGTSVYNEQFF
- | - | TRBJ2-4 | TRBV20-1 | TGCAGTGCCAAAATCGGAACCACTACAGTTAACATTCAGTACTTC | CSAKIGTTTVNIQYF
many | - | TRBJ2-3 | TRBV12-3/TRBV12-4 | TGTGCCAGCAGTTTAGGGTCGGGGGCAGATACGCAGTATTTT | CASSLGSGADTQYF
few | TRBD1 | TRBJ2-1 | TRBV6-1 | TGTGCCAGCAGACAGGGGGCATACAATGAGCAGTTCTTC | CASRQGAYNEQFF
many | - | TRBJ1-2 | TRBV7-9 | TGTGCCAGCAGCTTAGCCCGAAACTATGGCTACACCTTC | CASSLARNYGYTF
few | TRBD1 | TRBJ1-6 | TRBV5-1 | TGCGCCAGCAGCTTGATGGGGACAGGGACAAATTCACCCCTCCACTTT | CASSLMGTGTNSPLHF
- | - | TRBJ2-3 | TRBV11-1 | TGTGCCAGCAGCCCCCAGATGGATACGCAGTATTTT | CASSPQMDTQYF
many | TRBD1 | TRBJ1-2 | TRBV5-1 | TGCGCCAGCAGCGAGGGACAGGCTAACTATGGCTACACCTTC | CASSEGQANYGYTF
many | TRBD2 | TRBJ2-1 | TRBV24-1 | TGTGCCACCAGTGACCAGCGGGACTCCTACAATGAGCAGTTCTTC | CATSDQRDSYNEQFF
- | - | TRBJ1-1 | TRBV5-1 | TGCGCCAGCAGCTTGGGCAGGCAGAACACTGAAGCTTTCTTT | CASSLGRQNTEAFF
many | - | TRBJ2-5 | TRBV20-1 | TGCAGTGCTAGTAACAGCCAAGAGACCCAGTACTTC | CSASNSQETQYF
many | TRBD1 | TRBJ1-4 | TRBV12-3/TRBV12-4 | TGTGCCAGCAGTCCCACGACAGGGTATGAAAAACTGTTTTTT | CASSPTTGYEKLFF
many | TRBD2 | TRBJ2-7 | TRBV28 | TGTGCCAGCAGTTTCCACCTAGCGGTATTAACCTACGAGCAGTACTTC | CASSFHLAVLTYEQYF
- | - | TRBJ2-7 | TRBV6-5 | TGTGCCAGCAGTTACGGCAGGGAGAGTCGCTACGAGCAGTACTTC | CASSYGRESRYEQYF
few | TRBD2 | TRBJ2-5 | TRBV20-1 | TGCAGTGCCAACTCGGGACTAGCGGGGGGGAACCAAGAGACCCAGTACTTC | CSANSGLAGGNQETQYF
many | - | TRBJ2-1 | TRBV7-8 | TGTGCCAGCAGTACTTACGGGCGGGCGGGTGAGCAGTTCTTC | CASSTYGRAGEQFF
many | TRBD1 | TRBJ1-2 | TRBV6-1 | TGTGCCAGCGGGACAGACTATGGCTACACCTTC | CASGTDYGYTF
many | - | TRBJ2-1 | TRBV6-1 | TGTGCCAGCAGTTTCCGAGGGCGATCACTCTGGGCACTTTACAATGAGCAGTTCTTC | CASSFRGRSLWALYNEQFF
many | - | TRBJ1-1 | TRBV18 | TGTGCCAGCTCACCATCCCGGATGAACACTGAAGCTTTCTTT | CASSPSRMNTEAFF
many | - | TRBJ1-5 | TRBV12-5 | TGTGCTAGTGGTCCCCGCAGTGACCGGCAGCCCCAGCATTTT | CASGPRSDRQPQHF
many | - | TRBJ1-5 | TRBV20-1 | TGCAGTGCTTCACCTGATCAGCCCCAGCATTTT | CSASPDQPQHF
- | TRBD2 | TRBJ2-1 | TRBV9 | TGTGCCAGCAGTGTAGCTGGACTAGCGGGAGGTGATGAGCAGTTCTTC | CASSVAGLAGGDEQFF
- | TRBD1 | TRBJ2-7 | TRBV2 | TGTGCCAGCGTCTCCGGTCTGGGGACAGGGGGGGTTGAGCAGTACTTC | CASVSGLGTGGVEQYF
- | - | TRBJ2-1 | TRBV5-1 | TGCGCCAGCAGCCCCACAGGGTATTCCTACAATGAGCAGTTCTTC | CASSPTGYSYNEQFF
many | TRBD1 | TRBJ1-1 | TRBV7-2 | TGTGCCAGCAGCTTAACAGGGGCCCCAAAGAACACTGAAGCTTTCTTT | CASSLTGAPKNTEAFF
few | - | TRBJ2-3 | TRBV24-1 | TGTGCCACCGCCCGAACAGGGATTGATACGCAGTATTTT | CATARTGIDTQYF
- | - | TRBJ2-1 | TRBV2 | TGTGCCAGCAGTGGGGTGCGGTACAATGAGCAGTTCTTC | CASSGVRYNEQFF
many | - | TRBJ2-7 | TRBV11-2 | TGTGCCAGCAGCTTCAGTAGGCCCTACGAGCAGTACTTC | CASSFSRPYEQYF
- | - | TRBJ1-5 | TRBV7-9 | TGTGCCAGCAGCTTCCGAGGTAATCCCCAGCATTTT | CASSFRGNPQHF
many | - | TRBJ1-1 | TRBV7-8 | TGTGCCAGCAGCTTACGACAGATGGGATACACTGAAGCTTTCTTT | CASSLRQMGYTEAFF
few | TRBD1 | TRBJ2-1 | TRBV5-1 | TGCGCCAGCAGCCCCCAGGGGGTCGAGAACAATGAGCAGTTCTTC | CASSPQGVENNEQFF
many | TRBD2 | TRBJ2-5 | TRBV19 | TGTGCCAGTTCCCTCAGACTAGCGGGAGAAGATCGAGAGACCCAGTACTTC | CASSLRLAGEDRETQYF
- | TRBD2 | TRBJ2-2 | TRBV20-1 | TGCAGTGCTAGAGTTAGGTGGGGGGGGGGTGATGCCGGGGAGCTGTTTTTT | CSARVRWGGGDAGELFF
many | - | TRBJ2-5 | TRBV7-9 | TGTGCCAGCAGCTTAGTGACCGTCCGGGAGACCCAGTACTTC | CASSLVTVRETQYF
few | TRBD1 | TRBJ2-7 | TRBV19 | TGTGCCAGTAGTACGGGACAGGGGAAATCCTACGAGCAGTACTTC | CASSTGQGKSYEQYF
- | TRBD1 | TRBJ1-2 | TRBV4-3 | TGCGCCAGCAGCCAAGATCGGTCCGCAGGGGGTAATGGCTACACCTTC | CASSQDRSAGGNGYTF
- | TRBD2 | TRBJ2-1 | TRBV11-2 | TGTGCCAGCAGCTTTACTAGCGGGGACTACAATGAGCAGTTCTTC | CASSFTSGDYNEQFF
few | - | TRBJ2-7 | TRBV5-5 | TGTGCCAGCCAGCGTAGGGAAAGCTACGAGCAGTACTTC | CASQRRESYEQYF
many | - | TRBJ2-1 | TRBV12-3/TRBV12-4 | TGTGCCAGCAGTTTATCGAGTACGTTCAATGAGCAGTTCTTC | CASSLSSTFNEQFF
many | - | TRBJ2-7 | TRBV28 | TGTGCCAGCAGTCCGCAACGACGCCTCTACGAGCAGTACTTC | CASSPQRRLYEQYF
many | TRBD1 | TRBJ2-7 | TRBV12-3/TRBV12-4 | TGTGCCAGCAGTTCCGGGACAGACTACTCCTACGAGCAGTACTTC | CASSSGTDYSYEQYF
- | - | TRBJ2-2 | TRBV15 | TGTGCCACCAGCAGAGATGACGGGGGCCGGAACGGGGAGCTGTTTTTT | CATSRDDGGRNGELFF
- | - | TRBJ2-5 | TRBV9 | TGTGCCAGCAGCGCGACCCCGGGAGCTGGTGAGACCCAGTACTTC | CASSATPGAGETQYF
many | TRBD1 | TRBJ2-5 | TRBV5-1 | TGCGCCAGCAGCTTCGCCGGGACAGGGGAAGAGACCCAGTACTTC | CASSFAGTGEETQYF
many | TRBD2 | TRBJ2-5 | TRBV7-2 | TGTGCCAGCAGCTCATCCTTAGCGGGGGGAATTGAGACCCAGTACTTC | CASSSSLAGGIETQYF
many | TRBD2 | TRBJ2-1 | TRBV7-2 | TGTGCCAGCAGCCGGCCCCGGGAGGGGATGGGGAATGAGCAGTTCTTC | CASSRPREGMGNEQFF
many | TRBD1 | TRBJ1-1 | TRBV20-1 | TGCAGTGCCTCCGACAGGGTGAACACTGAAGCTTTCTTT | CSASDRVNTEAFF
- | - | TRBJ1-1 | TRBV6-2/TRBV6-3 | TGTGCCAGCAGTTACTCGAGTCGGGGCCGTGTAGCTTTCTTT | CASSYSSRGRVAFF